The 10 T cell receptor beta chains given below trace back to one sample, sequenced in a study of technical replicates of blood from four donors. Sequenced by immunoSEQ multiplex PCR; TCRdb stores in-frame clones only, minus some. This table holds about 71,000 clones, around nine tenths found once. Sequencing was carried out using PBMCs. These receptors all come from a human donor in good health. Some clones in this sample may be carry-over from other donors' samples.

The chain is built from TRBV11-2 and TRBJ2-1; D is unresolved. CDR1 and CDR2 (germline): SGHAT, FQNNGV. This CDR3 contains 14 residues. V was shortened by 1 base and J by 8 bases, with 12 bases between the two germline ends. DNA for the CDR3: TGTGCCAGCAGCTTAGTACGCCTCCGGGATGAGCAGTTCTTC. Its protein product is CASSLVRLRDEQFF. The full variable domain, with the rest looked up from reference TRBV11-2 and TRBJ2-1, is EAGVAQSPRYKIIEKRQSVAFWCNPISGHATLYWYQQILGQGPKLLIQFQNNGVVDDSQLPKDRFSAERLKGVDSTLKIQPAKLEDSAVYLCASSLVRLRDEQFFGPGTRLTVL.

V is TRBV7-2 and J is TRBJ1-1; TRBD1 matches at 8 bases. CDR1 is SGHTA, CDR2 FQGNSA, per germline. V lost 5 bases and J lost 5; bases outside the gene matches: 10. The CDR3 contains 15 residues. CDR3 in amino acids: CASSTTSQGGTEAFF. DNA for the CDR3: TGTGCCAGCAGCACCACCTCACAGGGGGGAACTGAAGCTTTCTTT.

This chain uses TRBV5-1 with TRBJ2-7, with D perhaps TRBD1 (5 bases). CDR3 length: 14 residues. The V and J ends lost 1 base and 0 bases respectively, with 8 bases between them. The germline gives CDR1 SGHRS, CDR2 YFSETQ. DNA for the CDR3: TGCGCCAGCAGCTTGATCGACAGCTCCTACGAGCAGTACTTC. This gives the protein CASSLIDSSYEQYF.

The V and J genes are TRBV5-6 and TRBJ2-2; 7 bases agree with TRBD1. CDR1 and CDR2 (germline): SGHDT, YYEEEE. Germline trimming cut 4 bases from V and 0 bases from J; bases unmatched to any gene: 3. The CDR3 spans 15 residues. Here the CDR3 DNA reads TGTGCCAGCAGCCAGCAGGGGGCGAACACCGGGGAGCTGTTTTTT. It translates to CASSQQGANTGELFF.

This clone was observed once. J is TRBJ1-4 and V is TRBV7-8; TRBD1 is a possible D gene (6 bases). The V end lost 2 bases, the J end lost 7 bases, and 11 bases lay between the germline ends. The CDR3 is 14 amino acids. CDR1 is SGHVS and CDR2 is FQNEAQ in the germline V gene. The CDR3 region is CASSLMGAGEKLFF. CDR3 in DNA: TGTGCCAGCAGCTTAATGGGGGCTGGTGAAAAACTGTTTTTT.

The chain joins TRBV11-2 to TRBJ1-2, with 8 bases identical to TRBD1. The CDR3 length is 17 residues. The V and J ends lost 4 bases and 0 bases, in that order; junction bases with no gene match: 10. Germline V gene sequence: CDR1 SGHAT, CDR2 FQNNGV. The CDR3 loop reads CASSSHRGQGPNYGYTF. The CDR3 DNA reads TGTGCCAGCAGCTCCCACCGTGGACAGGGACCTAACTATGGCTACACCTTC.

The rearrangement links TRBV14 to TRBJ1-6, with D uncertain. The ends were cut back, 3 bases at V and 6 bases at J, with 3 bases in the middle. This CDR3 comprises 12 residues. The germline gives CDR1 SGHDN, CDR2 FVKESK. The CDR3 loop reads CASSHSNSPLHF. CDR3 sequence (DNA): TGTGCCAGCAGCCACAGTAATTCACCCCTCCACTTT.

The chain employs TRBV11-3 and TRBJ2-1; the D gene is possibly TRBD2 (5 bases). V was cut by 1 base and J by 8 bases, with 12 bases left in between. This CDR3 has 14 residues. Germline CDR1 reads SGHNT; CDR2 reads YENEEA. The CDR3 DNA reads TGTGCCAGCAGCTTAGGTACGGGGATTTATGAGCAGTTCTTC. Protein product: CASSLGTGIYEQFF. Combining the CDR3 with reference TRBV11-3 and TRBJ2-1 gives the whole variable domain EAGVVQSPRYKIIEKKQPVAFWCNPISGHNTLYWYLQNLGQGPELLIRYENEEAVDDSQLPKDRFSAERLKGVDSTLKIQPAELGDSAVYLCASSLGTGIYEQFFGPGTRLTVL.

This clone was seen only a few times. The V gene is TRBV18, the J gene TRBJ2-1, with 7 bases that match TRBD1. The CDR3 is 15 amino acids. Germline V gives CDR1 KGHSH, CDR2 LQKENI. Trimming took 3 bases from V and 7 from J; bases not matched to a gene: 9. CDR3 bases: TGTGCCAGCTCACCGGGACAGAACACCTTTAATGAGCAGTTCTTC. This encodes CASSPGQNTFNEQFF. Supplemented by reference TRBV18 and TRBJ2-1, the full variable domain reads NAGVMQNPRHLVRRRGQEARLRCSPMKGHSHVYWYRQLPEEGLKFMVYLQKENIIDESGMPKERFSAEFPKEGPSILRIQQVVRGDSAAYFCASSPGQNTFNEQFFGPGTRLTVL.

J is TRBJ1-5 and V is TRBV7-2, with D perhaps TRBD1 (5 bases). Between the trimmed V and J ends, which lost 5 bases and 0 bases, there was a span of 8 bases. This CDR3 spans 14 amino acids. CDR1 and CDR2 from the germline V gene are SGHTA and FQGNSA. In DNA form, the CDR3 reads TGTGCCAGCAGCCCTGACAGTAGCAATCAGCCCCAGCATTTT. Residues: CASSPDSSNQPQHF.